The table lists the clone carrying this TCR beta chain with many counts. Its cognate antigen is unknown. The starting template was genomic DNA from bulk tumor, around 620 ng per sample. While surgery was under way, several biopsies spaced far apart were taken per primary tumor. With untreated, newly diagnosed non-small cell lung cancer, the patients went on to undergo curative surgery. The sample is drawn from a study of immune heterogeneity within non-small cell lung tumors. General study findings and limits: There were identical dominant CDR3 beta clonotypes recurring across tumor sites within a patient, together with site-unique high-frequency clones.

Per germline, CDR1 DFQATT and CDR2 SNEGSKA (reference sequence). Trimming shortened V by 0 bases and J by 0 bases, and 9 bases separated the two germline ends. There are 15 residues in the CDR3. A multiplex PCR containing 32 V primers and 13 J primers was used to amplify TCR beta CDR3. Using its own MiXCR run on the multiplex PCR reads, TCRdb lists one record per CDR3 protein. The sample comprises under 35,000 distinct CDR3 sequences, 25% to 30% of which are singletons, and 3.5% to 4.5% rests with the top ten. This clonotype originated in a man between 40 and 49 years old with non-small cell lung cancer. The genes are TRBV20-1 and TRBJ1-5, with D perhaps matching TRBD1 (5 bases). Specimen: lung tumor tissue. DNA of the CDR3: TGCAGTGCTAGAGATGTCGGGGGTAGCAATCAGCCCCAGCATTTT. Its translation: CSARDVGGSNQPQHF.